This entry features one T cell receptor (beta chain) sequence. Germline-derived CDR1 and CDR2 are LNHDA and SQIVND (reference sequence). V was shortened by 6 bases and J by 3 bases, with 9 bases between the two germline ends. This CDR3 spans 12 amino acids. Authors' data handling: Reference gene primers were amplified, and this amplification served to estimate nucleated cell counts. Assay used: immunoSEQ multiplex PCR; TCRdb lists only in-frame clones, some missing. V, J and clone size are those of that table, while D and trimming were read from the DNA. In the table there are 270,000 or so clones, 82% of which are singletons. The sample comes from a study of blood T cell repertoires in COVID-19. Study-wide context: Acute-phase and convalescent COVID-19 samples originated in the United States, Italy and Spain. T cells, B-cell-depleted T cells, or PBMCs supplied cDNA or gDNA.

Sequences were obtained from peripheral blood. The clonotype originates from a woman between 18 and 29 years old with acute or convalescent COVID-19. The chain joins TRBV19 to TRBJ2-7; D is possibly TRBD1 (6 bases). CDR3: CASSKQGYEQYF. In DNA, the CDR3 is TGTGCCAGTAGCAAACAGGGCTACGAGCAGTACTTC.